Detailed here is one TCR beta chain. TCRdb used MiXCR to reprocess the RT-PCR reads, holding one entry per CDR3 protein. The table has more than 550,000 distinct CDR3 sequences, 12% to 15% seen once. The sequenced material came from memory CD4+ T cells from blood. This clonotype was obtained from a female donor in good health, serving as a healthy control.

The CDR3 nucleotides are TGTGCCACAATAGCGGGAGGGGATATGTATGAGCAGTTCTTC. The encoded protein is CATIAGGDMYEQFF. The V call is TRBV10-3, the J call TRBJ2-1; 11 positions match TRBD2. Germline values: CDR1 ENHRY, CDR2 SYGVKD. This CDR3 is built from 14 residues. J was trimmed by 8 bases and V by 10 bases; bases with no gene match: 10.